The rows below give T cell receptor beta chains drawn from one sample of a study of T cell repertoires in cytomegalovirus infection. TCRdb processed the reads anew with MiXCR; each CDR3 protein has one entry. The sample holds about 250,000 distinct CDR3 sequences, 6% to 8% seen once. The sequencing input was PBMCs. The receptors originated from a human donor in good health (CMV status not recorded). Some clones in this sample may be carry-over from other donors' samples. The CDR3 runs from the conserved cysteine through the conserved F or W. D genes are given only for firm matches. Size values are once, few and many counts, or a class for expanded clones, and some rows have none.

D,V,J,size,DNA,CDR3
NA,TRBV30,TRBJ2-3,many,TGTGCCTGGAGTGTCAGCACAGATACGCAGTATTTT,CAWSVSTDTQYF
TRBD2,TRBV6-2/TRBV6-3,TRBJ2-1,many,TGTGCCAGCAGTCCCCCACGGGGCCAGCGGGGGTCCTCCTACAATGAGCAGTTCTTC,CASSPPRGQRGSSYNEQFF
TRBD1,TRBV28,TRBJ2-7,many,TGTGCCAGCAGTATGACAGGGGGTTCCTACGAGCAGTACTTC,CASSMTGGSYEQYF
TRBD1,TRBV28,TRBJ2-3,few,TGTGCCAGCAGCCCACAGGGGGGACTCCCAGATACGCAGTATTTT,CASSPQGGLPDTQYF
NA,TRBV9,TRBJ1-1,many,TGTGCCAGCAGCGCGGTGACAGCATTGCTGAACACTGAAGCTTTCTTT,CASSAVTALLNTEAFF
NA,TRBV7-2,TRBJ2-5,many,TGTGCCAGCGGGCGAGAAAGGCAAGAGACCCAGTACTTC,CASGRERQETQYF
NA,TRBV6-6,TRBJ1-1,many,TGTGCCAGCAGTTACTCAGAGGGAACAGCTTTCTTT,CASSYSEGTAFF
NA,TRBV19,TRBJ2-5,many,TGTGCCAGTAATGGAGGTACAGCGGGAGAGACCCAGTACTTC,CASNGGTAGETQYF
NA,TRBV6-2/TRBV6-3,TRBJ2-1,many,TGTGCCAGCCAGAGCTCCTACAATGAGCAGTTCTTC,CASQSSYNEQFF
TRBD2,TRBV27,TRBJ2-5,NA,TGTGCCAGCAGTCTGGGGGGGCGGGGGGGCCGGGAGACCCAGTACTTC,CASSLGGRGGRETQYF
TRBD1,TRBV29-1,TRBJ1-2,NA,TGCAGCGTGGAACCGAAGTACAGGGGTAACTATGGCTACACCTTC,CSVEPKYRGNYGYTF
TRBD1,TRBV10-1,TRBJ2-7,many,TGCGCCAGCAGTGAGAGTTCGGACAGGGGTCACTACGAGCAGTACTTC,CASSESSDRGHYEQYF
NA,TRBV29-1,TRBJ2-5,NA,TGCAGCGTTGGGTGGTCCCCGCAAGAGACCCAGTACTTC,CSVGWSPQETQYF
TRBD1,TRBV20-1,TRBJ2-7,many,TGCAGTGCCCACAGGGGGCGGGAAATCTCCTACGAGCAGTACTTC,CSAHRGREISYEQYF
NA,TRBV6-2/TRBV6-3,TRBJ2-7,many,TGTGCCAGCAGCCTTCCCGACAGGATCGTCGGCTACGAGCAGTACTTC,CASSLPDRIVGYEQYF
TRBD2,TRBV4-2,TRBJ2-3,many,TGTGCCAGCAGCCAAGATCGGCTAGCGGGGGGGCCGAGTACAGATACGCAGTATTTT,CASSQDRLAGGPSTDTQYF
TRBD2,TRBV11-2,TRBJ2-2,few,TGTGCCAGCAGCCCCCCCGGCGGGGGGATCACCGGGGAGCTGTTTTTT,CASSPPGGGITGELFF
NA,TRBV7-9,TRBJ2-5,many,TGTGCCACCAAGGACGGGCTGTACCAAGAGACCCAGTACTTC,CATKDGLYQETQYF
NA,TRBV5-5,TRBJ2-2,NA,TGTGCCAGCAGCCCAGCCTACAGGGTGCGAACCGGGGAGCTGTTTTTT,CASSPAYRVRTGELFF
NA,TRBV5-1,TRBJ2-2,few,TGCGCCAGCAGCTGGGGGGCGACGGGAGACACCGGGGAGCTGTTTTTT,CASSWGATGDTGELFF
NA,TRBV2,TRBJ1-4,many,TGTGCCAGCAGTGACGGGGGGACTAATGAAAAACTGTTTTTT,CASSDGGTNEKLFF
NA,TRBV20-1,TRBJ2-7,many,TGCAGTGCTAGAGTGGTAGGGACCACCGAGCAGTACTTC,CSARVVGTTEQYF
TRBD1,TRBV7-2,TRBJ1-1,many,TGTGCCAGCAGCTTAGCGACAGGGATGTACACTGAAGCTTTCTTT,CASSLATGMYTEAFF
NA,TRBV11-2,TRBJ2-6,many,TGTGCCAGCAGCTTATACCGATCCGGGGCCAACGTCCTGACTTTC,CASSLYRSGANVLTF
NA,TRBV7-9,TRBJ1-1,few,TGTGCCAGCAGCTTAAGGGAGACTGGAGCTTTCTTT,CASSLRETGAFF
NA,TRBV28,TRBJ2-5,many,TGTGCCAGCAGTTTTTTGGCTAGCGCCGAAGAGACCCAGTACTTC,CASSFLASAEETQYF
NA,TRBV7-2,TRBJ2-3,many,TGTGCCAGCAGCTTAGCGGGGGGGCCCCATACGCAGTATTTT,CASSLAGGPHTQYF